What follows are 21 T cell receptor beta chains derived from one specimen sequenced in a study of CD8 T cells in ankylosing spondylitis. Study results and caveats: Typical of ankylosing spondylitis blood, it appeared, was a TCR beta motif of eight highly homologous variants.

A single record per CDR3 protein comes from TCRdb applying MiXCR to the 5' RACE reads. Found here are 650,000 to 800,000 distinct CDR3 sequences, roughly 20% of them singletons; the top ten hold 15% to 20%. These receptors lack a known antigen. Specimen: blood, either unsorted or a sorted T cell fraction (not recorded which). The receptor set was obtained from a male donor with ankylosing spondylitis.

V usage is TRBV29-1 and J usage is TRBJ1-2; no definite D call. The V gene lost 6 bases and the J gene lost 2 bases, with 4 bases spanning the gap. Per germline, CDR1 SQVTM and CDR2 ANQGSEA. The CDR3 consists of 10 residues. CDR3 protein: CSVYNYGYTF. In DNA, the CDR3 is TGCAGCGTGTACAACTATGGCTACACCTTC.

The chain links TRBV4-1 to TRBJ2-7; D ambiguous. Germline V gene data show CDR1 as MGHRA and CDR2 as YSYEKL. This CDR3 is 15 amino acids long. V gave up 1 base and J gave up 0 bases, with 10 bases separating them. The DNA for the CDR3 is TGCGCCAGCAGCCAAGGCGTAATAAGCTCCTACGAGCAGTACTTC. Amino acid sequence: CASSQGVISSYEQYF.

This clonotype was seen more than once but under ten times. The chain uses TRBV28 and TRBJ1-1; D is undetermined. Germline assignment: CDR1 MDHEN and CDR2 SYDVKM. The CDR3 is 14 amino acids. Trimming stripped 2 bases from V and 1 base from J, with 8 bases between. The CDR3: CASSLISGNTEAFF. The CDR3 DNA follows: TGTGCCAGCAGTTTAATCTCAGGGAACACTGAAGCTTTCTTT.

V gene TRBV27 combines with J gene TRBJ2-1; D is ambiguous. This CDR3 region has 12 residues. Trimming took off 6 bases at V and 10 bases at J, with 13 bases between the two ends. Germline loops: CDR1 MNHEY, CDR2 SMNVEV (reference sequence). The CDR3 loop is CASRTGLSEQFF. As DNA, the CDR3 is TGTGCCAGCAGGACTGGGCTGTCGGAGCAGTTCTTC.

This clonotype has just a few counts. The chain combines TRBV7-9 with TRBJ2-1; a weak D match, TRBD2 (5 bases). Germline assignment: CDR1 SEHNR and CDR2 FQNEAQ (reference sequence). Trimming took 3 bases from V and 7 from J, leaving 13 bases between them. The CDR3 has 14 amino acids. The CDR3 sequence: CASSFRDSPNEQFF. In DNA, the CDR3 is TGTGCCAGCAGCTTTCGGGATAGCCCAAATGAGCAGTTCTTC.

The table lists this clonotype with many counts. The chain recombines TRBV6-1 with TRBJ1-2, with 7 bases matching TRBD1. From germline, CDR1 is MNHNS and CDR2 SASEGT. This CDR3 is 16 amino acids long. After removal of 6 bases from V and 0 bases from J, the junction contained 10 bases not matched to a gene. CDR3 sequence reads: CASRKQGFGANYGYTF. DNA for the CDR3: TGTGCCAGCAGGAAACAGGGGTTCGGAGCTAACTATGGCTACACCTTC.

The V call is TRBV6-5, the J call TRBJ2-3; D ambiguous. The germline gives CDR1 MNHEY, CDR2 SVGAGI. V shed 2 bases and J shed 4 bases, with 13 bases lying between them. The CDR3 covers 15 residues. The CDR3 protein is CASSYNNQVADTQYF. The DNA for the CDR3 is TGTGCCAGCAGTTACAACAACCAGGTTGCAGATACGCAGTATTTT.

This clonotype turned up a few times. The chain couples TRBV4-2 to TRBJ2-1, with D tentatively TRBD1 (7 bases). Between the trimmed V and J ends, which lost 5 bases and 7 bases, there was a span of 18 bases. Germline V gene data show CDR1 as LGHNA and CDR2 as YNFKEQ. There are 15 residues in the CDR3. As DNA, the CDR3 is TGTGCCAGCAGCGGAGGGACAGTGGAAAAAAATGAGCAGTTCTTC. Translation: CASSGGTVEKNEQFF.

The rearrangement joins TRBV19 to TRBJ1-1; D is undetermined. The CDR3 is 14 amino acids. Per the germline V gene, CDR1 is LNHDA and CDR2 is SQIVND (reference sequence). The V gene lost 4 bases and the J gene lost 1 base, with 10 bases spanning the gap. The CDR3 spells CASSKGTPNTEAFF. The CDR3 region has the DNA TGTGCCAGTAGTAAGGGCACCCCGAACACTGAAGCTTTCTTT.

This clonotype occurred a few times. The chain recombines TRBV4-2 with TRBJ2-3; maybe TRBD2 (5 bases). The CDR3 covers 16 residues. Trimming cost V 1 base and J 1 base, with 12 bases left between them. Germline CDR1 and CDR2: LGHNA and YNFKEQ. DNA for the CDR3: TGTGCCAGCAGCCAAGGATCGGGTAGCGGCACAGATACGCAGTATTTT. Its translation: CASSQGSGSGTDTQYF.

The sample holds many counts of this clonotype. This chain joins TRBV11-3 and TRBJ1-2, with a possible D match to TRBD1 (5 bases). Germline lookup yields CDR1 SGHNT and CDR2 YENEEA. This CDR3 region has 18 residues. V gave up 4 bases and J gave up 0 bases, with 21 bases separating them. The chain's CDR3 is CASSSIYQTDSSNYGYTF. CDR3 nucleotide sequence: TGTGCCAGCAGCTCCATATATCAAACCGACAGTTCTAACTATGGCTACACCTTC.

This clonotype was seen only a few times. The DNA of the CDR3 is TGCAGTGCTAGCACCCGGTTCACTAGCGGGGACTACGAGCAGTACTTC. This codes for CSASTRFTSGDYEQYF. The chain combines TRBV20-1 with TRBJ2-7; 10 nucleotides line up with TRBD2. CDR1 and CDR2 (germline): DFQATT, SNEGSKA (reference sequence). The CDR3 covers 16 residues. V gave up 3 bases and J gave up 3 bases; unmatched junction bases: 11.

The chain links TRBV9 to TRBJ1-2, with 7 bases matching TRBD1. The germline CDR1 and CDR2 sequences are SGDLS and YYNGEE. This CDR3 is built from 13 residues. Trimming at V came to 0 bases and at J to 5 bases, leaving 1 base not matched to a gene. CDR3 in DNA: TGTGCCAGCAGCGTAGCGGGACAGTATGGCTACACCTTC. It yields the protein CASSVAGQYGYTF.

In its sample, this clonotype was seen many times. Here the CDR3 reads CASSADNEQFF. CDR3 coding DNA: TGTGCCAGCAGCGCCGACAATGAGCAGTTCTTC. This chain joins TRBV9 and TRBJ2-1; D is unclear. Germline values: CDR1 SGDLS, CDR2 YYNGEE. The CDR3 length is 11 residues. Trimming left V 3 bases short and J 5 bases short, with 3 bases between.

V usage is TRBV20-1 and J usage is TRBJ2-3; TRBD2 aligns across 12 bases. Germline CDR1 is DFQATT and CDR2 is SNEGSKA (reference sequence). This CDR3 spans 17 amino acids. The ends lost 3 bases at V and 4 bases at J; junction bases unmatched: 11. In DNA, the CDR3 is TGCAGTGCTAGCTCCCCCGGGACTAGCGGGTTGTCAGATACGCAGTATTTT. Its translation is CSASSPGTSGLSDTQYF.

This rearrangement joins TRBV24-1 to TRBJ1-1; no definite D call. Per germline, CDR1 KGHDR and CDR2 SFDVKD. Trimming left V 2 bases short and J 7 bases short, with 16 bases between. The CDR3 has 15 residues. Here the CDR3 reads CATSDSRTPTNEAFF. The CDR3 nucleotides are TGTGCCACCAGTGATTCTAGGACCCCCACTAATGAAGCTTTCTTT.

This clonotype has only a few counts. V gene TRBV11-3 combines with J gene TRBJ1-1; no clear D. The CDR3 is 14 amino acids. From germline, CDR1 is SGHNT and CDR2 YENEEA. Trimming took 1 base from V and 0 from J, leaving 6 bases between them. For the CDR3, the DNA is TGTGCCAGCAGCTTAGGACACATGAACACTGAAGCTTTCTTT. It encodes CASSLGHMNTEAFF. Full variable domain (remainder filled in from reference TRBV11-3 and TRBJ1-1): EAGVVQSPRYKIIEKKQPVAFWCNPISGHNTLYWYLQNLGQGPELLIRYENEEAVDDSQLPKDRFSAERLKGVDSTLKIQPAELGDSAVYLCASSLGHMNTEAFFGQGTRLTVV.

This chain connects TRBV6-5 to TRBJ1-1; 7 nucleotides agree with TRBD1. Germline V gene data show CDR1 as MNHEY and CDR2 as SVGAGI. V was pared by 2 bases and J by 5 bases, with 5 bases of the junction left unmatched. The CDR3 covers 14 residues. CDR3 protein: CASSYKTGLTEAFF. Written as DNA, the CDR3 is TGTGCCAGCAGTTACAAGACAGGGCTTACTGAAGCTTTCTTT.

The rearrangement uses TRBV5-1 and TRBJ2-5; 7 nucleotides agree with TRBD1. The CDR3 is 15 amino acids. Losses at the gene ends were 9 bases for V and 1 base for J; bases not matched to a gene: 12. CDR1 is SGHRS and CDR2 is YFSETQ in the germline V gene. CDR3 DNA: TGCGCCACGAGAGCTCGGGACAGAGCCCAAGAGACCCAGTACTTC. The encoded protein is CATRARDRAQETQYF.

The CDR3 here is CATRGAGSTDTQYF. The CDR3 bases are TGTGCCACCAGGGGAGCGGGGAGCACAGATACGCAGTATTTT. The chain recombines TRBV7-8 with TRBJ2-3, with D possibly matching TRBD2 (7 bases). Trimming removed 10 bases from V and 0 bases from J, with 14 bases in between. The CDR3 runs 14 residues. Germline values: CDR1 SGHVS, CDR2 FQNEAQ.

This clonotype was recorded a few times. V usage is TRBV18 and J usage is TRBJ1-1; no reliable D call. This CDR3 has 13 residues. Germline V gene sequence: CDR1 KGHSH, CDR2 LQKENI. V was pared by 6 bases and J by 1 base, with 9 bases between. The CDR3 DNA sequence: TGTGCCAGCTCGCACGAAGAGAACACTGAAGCTTTCTTT. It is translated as CASSHEENTEAFF.